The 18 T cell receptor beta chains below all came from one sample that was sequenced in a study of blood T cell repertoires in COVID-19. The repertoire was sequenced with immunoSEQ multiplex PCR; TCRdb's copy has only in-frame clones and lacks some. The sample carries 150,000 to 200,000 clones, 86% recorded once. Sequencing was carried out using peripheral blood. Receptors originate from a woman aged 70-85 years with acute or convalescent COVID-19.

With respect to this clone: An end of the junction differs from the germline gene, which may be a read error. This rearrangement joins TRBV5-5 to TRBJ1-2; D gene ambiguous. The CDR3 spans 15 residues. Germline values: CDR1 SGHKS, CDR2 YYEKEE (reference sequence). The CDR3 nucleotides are TGTGCCAGCAGCGGACGGGAGGGCATGGGTTATGGCCACACCTTC. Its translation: CASSGREGMGYGHTF.

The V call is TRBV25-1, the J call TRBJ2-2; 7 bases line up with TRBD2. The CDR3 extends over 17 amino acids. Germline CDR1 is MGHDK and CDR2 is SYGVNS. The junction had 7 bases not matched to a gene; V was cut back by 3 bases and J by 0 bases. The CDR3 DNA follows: TGTGCCAGCAGTGACCCCTCGGGGACTACGAACACCGGGGAGCTGTTTTTT. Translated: CASSDPSGTTNTGELFF.

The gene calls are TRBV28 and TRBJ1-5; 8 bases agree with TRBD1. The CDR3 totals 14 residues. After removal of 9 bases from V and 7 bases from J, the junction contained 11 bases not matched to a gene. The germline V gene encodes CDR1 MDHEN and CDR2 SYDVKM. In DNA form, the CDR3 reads TGTGCCAGTGTCCCGGCAGGGGGCTACCAGCCCCAGCATTTT. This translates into CASVPAGGYQPQHF.

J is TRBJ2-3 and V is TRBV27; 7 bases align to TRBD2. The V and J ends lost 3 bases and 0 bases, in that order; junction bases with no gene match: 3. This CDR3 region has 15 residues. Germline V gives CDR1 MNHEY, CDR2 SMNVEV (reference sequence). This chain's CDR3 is CASSFAGVSTDTQYF. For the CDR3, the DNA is TGTGCCAGCAGTTTTGCGGGGGTCAGCACAGATACGCAGTATTTT.

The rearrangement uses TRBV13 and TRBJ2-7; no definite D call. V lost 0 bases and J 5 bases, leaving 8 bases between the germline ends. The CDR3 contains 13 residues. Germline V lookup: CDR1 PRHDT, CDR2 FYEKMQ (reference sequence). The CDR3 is CASSLGPRDEQYF. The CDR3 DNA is TGTGCCAGCAGCTTAGGCCCCCGGGACGAGCAGTACTTC.

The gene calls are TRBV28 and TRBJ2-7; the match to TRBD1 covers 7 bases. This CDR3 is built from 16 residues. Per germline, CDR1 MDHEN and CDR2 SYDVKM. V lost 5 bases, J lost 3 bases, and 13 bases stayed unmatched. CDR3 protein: CASSPGTAPKVYEQYF. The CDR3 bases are TGTGCCAGCAGTCCAGGGACAGCCCCTAAGGTCTACGAGCAGTACTTC.

CDR3 sequence reads: CASSSGLPDSGNTIYF. CDR3 bases: TGCGCCAGCAGCTCGGGACTCCCGGACTCTGGAAACACCATATATTTT. The rearrangement links TRBV5-1 to TRBJ1-3, with TRBD1 as a possible D gene (5 bases). CDR3 length: 16 residues. Trimming took off 3 bases at V and 0 bases at J, with 13 bases between the two ends. CDR1 SGHRS and CDR2 YFSETQ come from the germline V gene.

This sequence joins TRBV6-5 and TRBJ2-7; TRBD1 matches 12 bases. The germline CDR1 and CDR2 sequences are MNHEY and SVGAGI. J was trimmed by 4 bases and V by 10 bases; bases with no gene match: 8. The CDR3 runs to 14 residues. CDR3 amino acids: CATLGQGALYEQYF. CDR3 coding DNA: TGTGCCACCTTGGGACAGGGGGCCCTATACGAGCAGTACTTC.

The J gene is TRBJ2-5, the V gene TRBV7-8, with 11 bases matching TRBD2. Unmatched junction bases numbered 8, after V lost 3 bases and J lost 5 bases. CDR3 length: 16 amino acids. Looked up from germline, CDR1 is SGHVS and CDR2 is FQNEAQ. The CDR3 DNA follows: TGTGCCAGCAGCTTGTCCCGACTAGCGGGGTCGGAGACCCAGTACTTC. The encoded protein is CASSLSRLAGSETQYF.

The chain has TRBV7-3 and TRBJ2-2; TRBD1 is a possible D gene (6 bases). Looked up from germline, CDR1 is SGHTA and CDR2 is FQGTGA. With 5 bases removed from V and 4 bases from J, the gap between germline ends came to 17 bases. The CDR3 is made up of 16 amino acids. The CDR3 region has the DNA TGTGCCAGCAGCCGAATCCCGACAGGTACCACCGGGGAGCTGTTTTTT. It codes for CASSRIPTGTTGELFF.

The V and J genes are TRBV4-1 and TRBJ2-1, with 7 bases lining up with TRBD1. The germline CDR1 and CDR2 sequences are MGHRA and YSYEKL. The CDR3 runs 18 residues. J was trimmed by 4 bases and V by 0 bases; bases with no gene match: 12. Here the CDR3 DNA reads TGCGCCAGCAGCCAAGAATTAGGGTGGGCAGGGGGTTACAATGAGCAGTTCTTC. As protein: CASSQELGWAGGYNEQFF.

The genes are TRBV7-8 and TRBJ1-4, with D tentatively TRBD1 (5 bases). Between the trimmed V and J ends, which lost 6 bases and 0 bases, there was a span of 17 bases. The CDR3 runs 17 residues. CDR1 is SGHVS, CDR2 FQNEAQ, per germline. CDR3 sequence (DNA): TGTGCCAGCAGTCCAGGTTCCAGGGCGGCAACTAATGAAAAACTGTTTTTT. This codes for CASSPGSRAATNEKLFF.

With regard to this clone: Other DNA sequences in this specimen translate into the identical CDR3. This CDR3 is CASSRTGNTEAFF. CDR3 bases: TGTGCCAGCAGTCGGACAGGAAACACTGAAGCTTTCTTT. The V gene is TRBV6-5, the J gene TRBJ1-1; 7 bases are a match to TRBD1. With V trimmed by 5 bases and J by 2 bases, 2 bases remained unmatched. The germline CDR1 and CDR2 sequences are MNHEY and SVGAGI. CDR3 length: 13 residues.

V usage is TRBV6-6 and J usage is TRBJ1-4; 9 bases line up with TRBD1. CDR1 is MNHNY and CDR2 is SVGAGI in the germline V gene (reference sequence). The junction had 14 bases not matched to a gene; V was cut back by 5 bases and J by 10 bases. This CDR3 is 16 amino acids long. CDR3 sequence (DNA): TGTGCCAGCAGTCAGCTATTCTCGGGACAGGGCGGAAAACTGTTTTTT. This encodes CASSQLFSGQGGKLFF.

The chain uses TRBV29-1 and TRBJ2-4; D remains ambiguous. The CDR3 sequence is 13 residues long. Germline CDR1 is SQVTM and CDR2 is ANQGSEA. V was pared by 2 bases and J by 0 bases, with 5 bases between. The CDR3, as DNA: TGCAGCGTTGAACAAATAGCCAAAAACATTCAGTACTTC. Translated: CSVEQIAKNIQYF.

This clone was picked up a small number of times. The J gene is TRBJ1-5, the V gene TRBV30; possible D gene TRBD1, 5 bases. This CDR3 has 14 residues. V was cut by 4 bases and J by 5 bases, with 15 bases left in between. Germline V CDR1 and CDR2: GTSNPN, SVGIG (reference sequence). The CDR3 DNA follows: TGTGCCTGGAACTTAGGGACTGTTCATCAGCCCCAGCATTTT. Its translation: CAWNLGTVHQPQHF.

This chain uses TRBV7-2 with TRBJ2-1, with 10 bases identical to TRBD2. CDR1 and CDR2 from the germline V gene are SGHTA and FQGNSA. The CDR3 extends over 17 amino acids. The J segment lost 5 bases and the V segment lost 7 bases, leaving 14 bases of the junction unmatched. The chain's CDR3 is CASNSPRQLAGNNEQFF. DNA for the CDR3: TGTGCCAGCAACTCGCCTCGTCAACTAGCGGGGAACAATGAGCAGTTCTTC. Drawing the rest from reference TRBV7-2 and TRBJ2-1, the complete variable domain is GAGVSQSPSNKVTEKGKDVELRCDPISGHTALYWYRQSLGQGLEFLIYFQGNSAPDKSGLPSDRFSAERTGGSVSTLTIQRTQQEDSAVYLCASNSPRQLAGNNEQFFGPGTRLTVL.

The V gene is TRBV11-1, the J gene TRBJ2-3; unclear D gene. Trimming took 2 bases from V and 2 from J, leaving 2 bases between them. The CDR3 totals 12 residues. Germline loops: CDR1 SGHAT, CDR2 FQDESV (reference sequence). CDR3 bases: TGTGCCAGCAGCTTACACACAGATACGCAGTATTTT. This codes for CASSLHTDTQYF. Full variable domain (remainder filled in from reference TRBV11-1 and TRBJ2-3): EAEVAQSPRYKITEKSQAVAFWCDPISGHATLYWYRQILGQGPELLVQFQDESVVDDSQLPKDRFSAERLKGVDSTLKIQPAELGDSAMYLCASSLHTDTQYFGPGTRLTVL.